This T cell receptor (beta chain) was profiled in a study of T cell repertoires in cytomegalovirus infection. In the study overall: It was the public TCR beta signatures that indicated both CMV infection and matching HLA type.

In its sample, this clonotype was seen many times. Its specificity is unknown. TCRdb itself ran the reads through MiXCR, one entry per CDR3 protein. The repertoire holds 200,000 to 300,000 distinct CDR3 sequences, roughly 13% seen once, with about 8.7% in the top ten. General study points: HLA-C-restricted CMV-specific TCR beta clonotypes were dominant in the ex vivo response. Accumulated public TCR beta family frequency recognized individuals carrying CMV together with the relevant HLA.

The sample consisted of PBMCs. This sequence originates from a human donor in good health (CMV status not recorded). Some clones in this sample may be carry-over from other donors' samples.

CDR3 sequence reads: CASSFFTGELFF. The CDR3 bases are TGTGCCAGCAGCTTTTTTACCGGGGAGCTGTTTTTT. The V and J genes are TRBV7-2 and TRBJ2-2; D unclear. The germline V gene encodes CDR1 SGHTA and CDR2 FQGNSA. This CDR3 is built from 12 residues. The V and J ends lost 3 bases and 5 bases respectively, with 4 bases between them. The full variable domain, its missing parts supplied by reference TRBV7-2 and TRBJ2-2, is GAGVSQSPSNKVTEKGKDVELRCDPISGHTALYWYRQSLGQGLEFLIYFQGNSAPDKSGLPSDRFSAERTGGSVSTLTIQRTQQEDSAVYLCASSFFTGELFFGEGSRLTVL.